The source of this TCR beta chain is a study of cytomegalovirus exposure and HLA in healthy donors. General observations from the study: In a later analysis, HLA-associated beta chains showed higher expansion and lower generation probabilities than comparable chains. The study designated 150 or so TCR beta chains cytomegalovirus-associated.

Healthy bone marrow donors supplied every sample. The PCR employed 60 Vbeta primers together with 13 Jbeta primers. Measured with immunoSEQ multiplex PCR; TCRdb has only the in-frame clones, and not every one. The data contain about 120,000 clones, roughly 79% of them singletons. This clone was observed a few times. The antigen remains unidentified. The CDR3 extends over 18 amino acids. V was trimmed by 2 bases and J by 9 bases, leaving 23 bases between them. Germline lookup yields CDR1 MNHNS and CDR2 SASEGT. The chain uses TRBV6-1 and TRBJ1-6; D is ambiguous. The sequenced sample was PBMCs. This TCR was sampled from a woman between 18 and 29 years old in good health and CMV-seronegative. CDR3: CASSERPATERRISPLHF. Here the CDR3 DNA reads TGTGCCAGCAGTGAAAGGCCGGCCACGGAGAGGCGGATTTCACCCCTCCACTTT.